This TCR beta chain was sequenced in a study of blood T cell repertoires in COVID-19. The wider study: There were acute and convalescent COVID-19 samples, and they came from the United States, Italy and Spain. PBMCs, B-cell-depleted T cells, or T cells provided the cDNA or gDNA that made up the material.

This clone has a single count. CDR3 length: 13 residues. The germline gives CDR1 KGHSH, CDR2 LQKENI. V was clipped by 6 bases and J by 5 bases; unmatched bases: 6. Original processing notes: Amplification with reference gene primers provided the estimates of nucleated cell counts. Clones were read by immunoSEQ multiplex PCR, and TCRdb kept only the in-frame ones, dropping some. That table furnishes V, J and clone size, whereas the DNA furnished D and trimming. The sample lists around 88,000 clones; 81% were seen once. The rearrangement uses TRBV18 and TRBJ1-2; 7 bases agree with TRBD1. The sequence was obtained from a man between 60 and 75 years old with acute or convalescent COVID-19. Sequenced: peripheral blood. The CDR3 bases are TGTGCCAGCTCCCTTGGACAGGAATATGGCTACACCTTC. Residues: CASSLGQEYGYTF.